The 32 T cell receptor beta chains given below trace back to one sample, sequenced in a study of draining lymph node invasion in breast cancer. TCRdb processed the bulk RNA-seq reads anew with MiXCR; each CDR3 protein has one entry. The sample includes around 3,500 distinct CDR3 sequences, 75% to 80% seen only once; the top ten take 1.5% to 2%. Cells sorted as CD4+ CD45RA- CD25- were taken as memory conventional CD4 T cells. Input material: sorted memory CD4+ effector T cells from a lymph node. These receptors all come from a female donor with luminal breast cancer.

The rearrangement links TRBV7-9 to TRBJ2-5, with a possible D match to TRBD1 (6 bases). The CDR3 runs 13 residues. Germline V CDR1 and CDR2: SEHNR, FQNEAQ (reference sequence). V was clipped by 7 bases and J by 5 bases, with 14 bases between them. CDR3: CASTLDSPETQYF. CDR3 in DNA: TGTGCCAGCACCTTGGACAGTCCGGAGACCCAGTACTTC.

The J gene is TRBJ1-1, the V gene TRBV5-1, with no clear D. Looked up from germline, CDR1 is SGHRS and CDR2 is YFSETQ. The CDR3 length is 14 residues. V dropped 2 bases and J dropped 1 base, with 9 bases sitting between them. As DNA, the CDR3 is TGCGCCAGCAGCTTAAACGGTGAGAACACTGAAGCTTTCTTT. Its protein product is CASSLNGENTEAFF.

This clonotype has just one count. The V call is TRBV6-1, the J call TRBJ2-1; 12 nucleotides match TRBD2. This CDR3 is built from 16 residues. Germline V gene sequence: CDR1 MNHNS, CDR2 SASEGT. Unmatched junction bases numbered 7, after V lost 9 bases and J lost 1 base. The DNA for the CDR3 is TGTGCCAGTACGGTCCTAGCGGGAGGGTCCTACAATGAGCAGTTCTTC. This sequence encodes CASTVLAGGSYNEQFF.

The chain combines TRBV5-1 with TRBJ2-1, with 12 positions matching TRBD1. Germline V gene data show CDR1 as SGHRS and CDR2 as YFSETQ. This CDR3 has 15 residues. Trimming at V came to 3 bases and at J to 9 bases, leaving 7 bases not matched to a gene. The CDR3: CASSSGQGAPSEQFF. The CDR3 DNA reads TGCGCCAGCAGCTCGGGACAGGGGGCACCGAGTGAGCAGTTCTTC.

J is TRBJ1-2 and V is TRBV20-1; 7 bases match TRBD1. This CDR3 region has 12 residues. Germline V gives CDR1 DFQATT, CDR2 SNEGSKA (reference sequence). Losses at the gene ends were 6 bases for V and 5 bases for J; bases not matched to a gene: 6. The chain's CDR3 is CSAEGGQYGYTF. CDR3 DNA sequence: TGCAGTGCCGAGGGGGGACAGTATGGCTACACCTTC.

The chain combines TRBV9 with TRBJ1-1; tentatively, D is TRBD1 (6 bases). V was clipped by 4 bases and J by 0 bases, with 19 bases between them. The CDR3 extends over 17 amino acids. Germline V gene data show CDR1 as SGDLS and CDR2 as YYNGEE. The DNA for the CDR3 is TGTGCCAGCAGCCCAGGCAGGGGCACACTCATGAACACTGAAGCTTTCTTT. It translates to CASSPGRGTLMNTEAFF.

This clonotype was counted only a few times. The CDR3 here is CASSGTGGRYEQYF. The DNA of the CDR3 is TGTGCCAGCAGCGGGACCGGGGGGCGGTACGAGCAGTACTTC. This rearrangement joins TRBV25-1 to TRBJ2-7; D perhaps matches TRBD2 (7 bases). Trimming took 6 bases from V and 4 from J, leaving 16 bases between them. CDR1 is MGHDK and CDR2 is SYGVNS in the germline V gene. The CDR3 totals 14 residues.

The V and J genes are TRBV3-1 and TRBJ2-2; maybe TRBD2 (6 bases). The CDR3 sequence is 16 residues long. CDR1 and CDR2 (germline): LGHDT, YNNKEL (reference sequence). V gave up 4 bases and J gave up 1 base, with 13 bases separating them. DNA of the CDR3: TGTGCCAGCAGCCTGCCCGGGACTTGGAACACCGGGGAGCTGTTTTTT. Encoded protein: CASSLPGTWNTGELFF.

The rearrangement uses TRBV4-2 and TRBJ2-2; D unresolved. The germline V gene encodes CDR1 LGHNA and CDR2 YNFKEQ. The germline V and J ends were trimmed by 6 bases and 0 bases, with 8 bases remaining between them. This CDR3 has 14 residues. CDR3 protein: CASSPEANTGELFF. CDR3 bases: TGTGCCAGCAGTCCCGAGGCGAACACCGGGGAGCTGTTTTTT.

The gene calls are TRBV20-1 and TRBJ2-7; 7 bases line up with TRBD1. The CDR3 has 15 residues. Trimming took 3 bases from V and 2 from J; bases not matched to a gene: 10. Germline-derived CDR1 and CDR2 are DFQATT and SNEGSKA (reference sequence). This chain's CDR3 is CSARPPTGWAYEQYF. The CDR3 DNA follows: TGCAGTGCTAGGCCCCCGACAGGGTGGGCCTACGAGCAGTACTTC.

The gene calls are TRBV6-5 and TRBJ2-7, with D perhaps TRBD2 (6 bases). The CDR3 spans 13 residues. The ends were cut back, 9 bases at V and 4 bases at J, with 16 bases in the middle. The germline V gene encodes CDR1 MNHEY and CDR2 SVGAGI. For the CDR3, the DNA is TGTGCCAGTCCCGGGACTGAGCCTTACGAGCAGTACTTC. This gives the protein CASPGTEPYEQYF.

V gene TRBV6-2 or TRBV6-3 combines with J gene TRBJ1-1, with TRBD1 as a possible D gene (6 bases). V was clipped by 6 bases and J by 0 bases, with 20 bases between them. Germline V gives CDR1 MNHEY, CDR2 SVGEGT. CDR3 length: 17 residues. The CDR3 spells CASRTQQGFSMNTEAFF. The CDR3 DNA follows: TGTGCCAGCAGAACTCAACAGGGTTTCAGCATGAACACTGAAGCTTTCTTT.

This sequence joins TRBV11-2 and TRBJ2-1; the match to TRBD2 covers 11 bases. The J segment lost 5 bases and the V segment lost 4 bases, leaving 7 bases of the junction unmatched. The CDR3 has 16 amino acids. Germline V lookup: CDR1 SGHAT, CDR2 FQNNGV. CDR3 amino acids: CASSSLGTSGNNEQFF. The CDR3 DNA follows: TGTGCCAGCAGCTCTTTGGGGACTAGCGGCAACAATGAGCAGTTCTTC.

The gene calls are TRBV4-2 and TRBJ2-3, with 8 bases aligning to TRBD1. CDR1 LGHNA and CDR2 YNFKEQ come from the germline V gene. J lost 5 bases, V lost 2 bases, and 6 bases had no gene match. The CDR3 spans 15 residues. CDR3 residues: CASSQSTGVGDTQYF. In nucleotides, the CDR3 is TGTGCCAGCAGCCAATCGACAGGGGTGGGAGATACGCAGTATTTT.

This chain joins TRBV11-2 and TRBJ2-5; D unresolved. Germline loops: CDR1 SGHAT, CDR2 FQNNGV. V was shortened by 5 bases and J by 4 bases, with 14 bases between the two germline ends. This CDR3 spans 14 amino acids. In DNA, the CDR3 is TGTGCCAGCAGCCTCAGCGTCGAGCGAGAGACCCAGTACTTC. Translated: CASSLSVERETQYF.

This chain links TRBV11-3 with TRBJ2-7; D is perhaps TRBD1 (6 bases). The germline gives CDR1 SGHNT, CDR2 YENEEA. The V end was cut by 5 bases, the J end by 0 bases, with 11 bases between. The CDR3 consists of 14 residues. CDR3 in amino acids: CASSPGTSSYEQYF. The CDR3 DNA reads TGTGCCAGCAGCCCCGGGACATCCTCCTACGAGCAGTACTTC. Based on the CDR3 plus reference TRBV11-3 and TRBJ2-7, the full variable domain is EAGVVQSPRYKIIEKKQPVAFWCNPISGHNTLYWYLQNLGQGPELLIRYENEEAVDDSQLPKDRFSAERLKGVDSTLKIQPAELGDSAVYLCASSPGTSSYEQYFGPGTRLTVT.

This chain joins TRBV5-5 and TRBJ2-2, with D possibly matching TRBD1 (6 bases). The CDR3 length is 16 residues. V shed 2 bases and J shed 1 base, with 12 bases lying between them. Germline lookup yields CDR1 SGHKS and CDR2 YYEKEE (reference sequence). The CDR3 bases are TGTGCCAGCAGCTTAACCGGGACAAAGAACACCGGGGAGCTGTTTTTT. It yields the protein CASSLTGTKNTGELFF.

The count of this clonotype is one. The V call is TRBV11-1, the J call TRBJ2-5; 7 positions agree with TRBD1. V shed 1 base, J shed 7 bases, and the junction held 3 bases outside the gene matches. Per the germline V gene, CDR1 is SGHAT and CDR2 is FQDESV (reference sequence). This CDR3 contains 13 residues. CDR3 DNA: TGTGCCAGCAGCTTAGGGGCAGGGGGGACCCAGTACTTC. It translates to CASSLGAGGTQYF.

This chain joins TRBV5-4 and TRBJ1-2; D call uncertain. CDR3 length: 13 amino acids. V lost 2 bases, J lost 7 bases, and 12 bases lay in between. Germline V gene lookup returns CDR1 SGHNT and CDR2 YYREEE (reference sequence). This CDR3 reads CASSFSEAGGYTF. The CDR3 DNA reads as TGTGCCAGCAGCTTCTCCGAGGCGGGTGGCTACACCTTC.

In DNA, the CDR3 is TGCGCCAGCAGCTTGGAGGGGGGCTCCTACAATGAGCAGTTCTTC. Amino acids: CASSLEGGSYNEQFF. The chain is built from TRBV5-1 and TRBJ2-1; the D call may be TRBD1 or TRBD2 (6 bases each). The CDR3 has 15 residues. Between the trimmed V and J ends, which lost 0 bases and 0 bases, there was a span of 7 bases. The germline CDR1 and CDR2 sequences are SGHRS and YFSETQ.

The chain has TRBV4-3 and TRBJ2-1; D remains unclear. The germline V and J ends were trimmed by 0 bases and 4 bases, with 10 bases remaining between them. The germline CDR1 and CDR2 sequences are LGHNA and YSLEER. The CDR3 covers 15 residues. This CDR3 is CASSQEITGYNEQFF. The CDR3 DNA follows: TGCGCCAGCAGCCAAGAGATCACCGGATACAATGAGCAGTTCTTC.

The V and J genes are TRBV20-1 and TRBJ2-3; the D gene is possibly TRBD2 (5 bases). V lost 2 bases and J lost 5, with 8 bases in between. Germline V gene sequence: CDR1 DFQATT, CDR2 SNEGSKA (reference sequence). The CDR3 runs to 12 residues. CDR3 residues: CSARPGIDTQYF. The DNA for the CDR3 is TGCAGTGCTAGACCGGGGATAGATACGCAGTATTTT.

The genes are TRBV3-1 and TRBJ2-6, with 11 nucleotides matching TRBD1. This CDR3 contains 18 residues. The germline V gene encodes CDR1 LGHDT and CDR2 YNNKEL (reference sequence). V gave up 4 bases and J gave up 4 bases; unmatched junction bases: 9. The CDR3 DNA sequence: TGTGCCAGCAGCCTGGACAGGGGGCTGGTGGAAGGGGCCAACGTCCTGACTTTC. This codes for CASSLDRGLVEGANVLTF.

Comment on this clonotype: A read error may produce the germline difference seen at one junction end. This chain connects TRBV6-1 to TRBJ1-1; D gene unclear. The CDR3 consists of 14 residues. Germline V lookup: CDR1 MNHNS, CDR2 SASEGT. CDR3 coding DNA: TGTGCCAGTAGTGAAAGACACCCGAACACTGAAGCTTTCTTT. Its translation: CASSERHPNTEAFF.

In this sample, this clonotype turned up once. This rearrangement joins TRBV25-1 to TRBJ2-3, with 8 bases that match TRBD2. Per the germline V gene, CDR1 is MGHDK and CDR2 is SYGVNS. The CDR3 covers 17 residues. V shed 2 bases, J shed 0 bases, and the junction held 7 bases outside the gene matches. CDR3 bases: TGTGCCAGCAGTGAAAGCAGACTAGCGCTGAGCACAGATACGCAGTATTTT. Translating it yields CASSESRLALSTDTQYF.

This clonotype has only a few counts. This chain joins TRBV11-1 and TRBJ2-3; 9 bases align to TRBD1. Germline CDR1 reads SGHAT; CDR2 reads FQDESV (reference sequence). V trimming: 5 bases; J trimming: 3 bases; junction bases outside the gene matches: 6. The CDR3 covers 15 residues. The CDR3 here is CASSLDRGLTDTQYF. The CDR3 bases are TGTGCCAGCAGCCTGGACAGGGGCCTGACAGATACGCAGTATTTT. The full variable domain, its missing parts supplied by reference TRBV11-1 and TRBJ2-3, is EAEVAQSPRYKITEKSQAVAFWCDPISGHATLYWYRQILGQGPELLVQFQDESVVDDSQLPKDRFSAERLKGVDSTLKIQPAELGDSAMYLCASSLDRGLTDTQYFGPGTRLTVL.

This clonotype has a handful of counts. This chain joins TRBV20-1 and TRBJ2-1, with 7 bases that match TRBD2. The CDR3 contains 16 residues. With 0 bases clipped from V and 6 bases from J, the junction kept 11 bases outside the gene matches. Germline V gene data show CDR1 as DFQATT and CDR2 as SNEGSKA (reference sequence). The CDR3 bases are TGCAGTGCTAGAGATCACTGGCGGGAGAATGGCAATGAGCAGTTCTTC. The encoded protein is CSARDHWRENGNEQFF.

The chain's CDR3 is CASSPSGTNNEQFF. CDR3 nucleotide sequence: TGTGCCAGCAGCCCTAGCGGGACCAACAATGAGCAGTTCTTC. The chain uses TRBV7-2 and TRBJ2-1, with TRBD2 matching 9 bases. Per germline, CDR1 SGHTA and CDR2 FQGNSA. Unmatched junction bases numbered 4, after V lost 5 bases and J lost 5 bases. CDR3 size: 14 residues.

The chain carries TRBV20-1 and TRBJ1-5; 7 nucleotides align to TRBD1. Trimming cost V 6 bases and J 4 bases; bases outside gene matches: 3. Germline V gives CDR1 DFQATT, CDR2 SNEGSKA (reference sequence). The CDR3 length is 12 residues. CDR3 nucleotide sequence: TGCAGTGCGGGACAGCGTAATCAGCCCCAGCATTTT. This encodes CSAGQRNQPQHF.

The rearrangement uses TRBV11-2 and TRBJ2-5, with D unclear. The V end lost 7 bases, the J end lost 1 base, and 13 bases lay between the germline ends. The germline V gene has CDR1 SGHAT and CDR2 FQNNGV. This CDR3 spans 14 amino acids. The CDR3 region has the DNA TGTGCCAGCATCAAAGTCGGTTTCCAAGAGACCCAGTACTTC. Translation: CASIKVGFQETQYF. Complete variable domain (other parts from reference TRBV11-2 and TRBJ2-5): EAGVAQSPRYKIIEKRQSVAFWCNPISGHATLYWYQQILGQGPKLLIQFQNNGVVDDSQLPKDRFSAERLKGVDSTLKIQPAKLEDSAVYLCASIKVGFQETQYFGPGTRLLVL.

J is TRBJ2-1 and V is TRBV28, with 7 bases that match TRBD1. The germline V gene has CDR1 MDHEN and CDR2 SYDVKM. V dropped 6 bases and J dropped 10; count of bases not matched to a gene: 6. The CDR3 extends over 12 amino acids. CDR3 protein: CASSKTGYEQFF. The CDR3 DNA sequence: TGTGCCAGCAGCAAGACAGGGTACGAGCAGTTCTTC.

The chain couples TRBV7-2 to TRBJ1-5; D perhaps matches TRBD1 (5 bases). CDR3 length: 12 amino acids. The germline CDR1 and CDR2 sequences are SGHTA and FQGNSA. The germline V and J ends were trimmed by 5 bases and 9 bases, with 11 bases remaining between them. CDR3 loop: CASSTYQGPQHF. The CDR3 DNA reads TGTGCCAGCAGCACCTATCAGGGGCCCCAGCATTTT.